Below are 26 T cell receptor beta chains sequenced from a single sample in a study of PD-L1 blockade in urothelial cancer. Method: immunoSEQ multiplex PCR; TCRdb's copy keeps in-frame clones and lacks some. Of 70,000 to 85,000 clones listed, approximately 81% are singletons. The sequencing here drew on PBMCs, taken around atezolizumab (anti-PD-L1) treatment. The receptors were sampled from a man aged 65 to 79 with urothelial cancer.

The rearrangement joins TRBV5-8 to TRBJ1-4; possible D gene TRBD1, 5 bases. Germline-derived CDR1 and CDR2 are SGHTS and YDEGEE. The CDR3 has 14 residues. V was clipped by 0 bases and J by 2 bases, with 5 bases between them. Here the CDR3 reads CASSLEGTNEKLFF. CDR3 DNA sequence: TGTGCCAGCAGCTTGGAGGGGACTAATGAAAAACTGTTTTTT.

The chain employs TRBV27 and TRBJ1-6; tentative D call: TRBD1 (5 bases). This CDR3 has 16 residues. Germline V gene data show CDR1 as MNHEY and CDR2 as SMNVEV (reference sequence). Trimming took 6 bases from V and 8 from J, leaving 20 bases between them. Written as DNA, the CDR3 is TGTGCCAGCAGCTCGCACATTGGGCAGGGTCATTCACCCCTCCACTTT. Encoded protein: CASSSHIGQGHSPLHF.

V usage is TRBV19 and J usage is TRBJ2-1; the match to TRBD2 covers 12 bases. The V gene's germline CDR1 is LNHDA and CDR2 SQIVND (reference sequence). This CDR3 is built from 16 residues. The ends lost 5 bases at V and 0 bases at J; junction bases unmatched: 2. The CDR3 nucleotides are TGTGCCAGTAGTCGGACTAGCGGGGCCTCCTACAATGAGCAGTTCTTC. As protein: CASSRTSGASYNEQFF.

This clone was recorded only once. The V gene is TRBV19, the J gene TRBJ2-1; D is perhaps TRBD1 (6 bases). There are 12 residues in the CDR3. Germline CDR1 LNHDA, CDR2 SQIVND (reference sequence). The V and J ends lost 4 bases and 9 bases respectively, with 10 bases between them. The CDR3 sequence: CASSTTGTEQFF. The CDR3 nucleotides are TGTGCCAGTAGTACAACAGGGACTGAGCAGTTCTTC.

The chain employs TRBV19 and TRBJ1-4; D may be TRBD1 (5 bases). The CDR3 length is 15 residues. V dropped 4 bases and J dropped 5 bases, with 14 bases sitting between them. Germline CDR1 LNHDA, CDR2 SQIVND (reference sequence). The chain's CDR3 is CASSTGGTENEKLFF. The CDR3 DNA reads TGTGCCAGTAGTACCGGGGGGACTGAAAATGAAAAACTGTTTTTT.

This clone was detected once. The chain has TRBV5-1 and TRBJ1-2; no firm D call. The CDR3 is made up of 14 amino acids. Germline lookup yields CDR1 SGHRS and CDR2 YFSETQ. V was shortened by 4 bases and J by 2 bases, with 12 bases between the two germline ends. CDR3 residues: CASSPSGSNYGYTF. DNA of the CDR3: TGCGCCAGCAGCCCATCCGGGTCCAACTATGGCTACACCTTC. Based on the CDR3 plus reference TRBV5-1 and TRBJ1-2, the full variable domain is KAGVTQTPRYLIKTRGQQVTLSCSPISGHRSVSWYQQTPGQGLQFLFEYFSETQRNKGNFPGRFSGRQFSNSRSEMNVSTLELGDSALYLCASSPSGSNYGYTFGSGTRLTVV.

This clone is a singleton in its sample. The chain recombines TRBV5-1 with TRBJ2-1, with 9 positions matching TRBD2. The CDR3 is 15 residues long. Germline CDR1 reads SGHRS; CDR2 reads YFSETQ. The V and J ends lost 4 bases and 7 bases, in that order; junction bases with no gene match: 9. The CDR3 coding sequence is TGCGCCAGCAGCCCCATGGCTAGCGGGAATAATGAGCAGTTCTTC. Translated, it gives CASSPMASGNNEQFF.

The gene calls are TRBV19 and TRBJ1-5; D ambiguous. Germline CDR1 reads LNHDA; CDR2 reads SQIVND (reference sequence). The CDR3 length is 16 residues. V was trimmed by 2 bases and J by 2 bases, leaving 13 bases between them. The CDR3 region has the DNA TGTGCCAGTAGTATATACAGACCTCTTGGCAATCAGCCCCAGCATTTT. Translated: CASSIYRPLGNQPQHF.

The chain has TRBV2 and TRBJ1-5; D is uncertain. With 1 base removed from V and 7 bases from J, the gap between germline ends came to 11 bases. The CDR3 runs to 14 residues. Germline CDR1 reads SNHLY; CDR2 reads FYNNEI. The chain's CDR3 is CASSEGTVRQPQHF. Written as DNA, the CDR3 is TGTGCCAGCAGTGAAGGTACAGTTCGACAGCCCCAGCATTTT. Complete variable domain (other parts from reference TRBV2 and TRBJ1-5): EPEVTQTPSHQVTQMGQEVILRCVPISNHLYFYWYRQILGQKVEFLVSFYNNEISEKSEIFDDQFSVERPDGSNFTLKIRSTKLEDSAMYFCASSEGTVRQPQHFGDGTRLSIL.

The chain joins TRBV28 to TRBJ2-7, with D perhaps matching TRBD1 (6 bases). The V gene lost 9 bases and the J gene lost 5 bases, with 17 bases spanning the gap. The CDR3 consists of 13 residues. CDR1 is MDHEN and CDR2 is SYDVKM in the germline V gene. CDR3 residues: CASAEQGRNEQYF. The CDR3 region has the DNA TGTGCCAGTGCCGAACAGGGTCGGAACGAGCAGTACTTC.

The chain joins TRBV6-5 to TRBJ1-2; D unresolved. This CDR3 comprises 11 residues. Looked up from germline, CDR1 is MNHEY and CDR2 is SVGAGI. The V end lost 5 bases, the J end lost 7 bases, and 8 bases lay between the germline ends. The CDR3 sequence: CASSRETGYTF. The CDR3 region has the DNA TGTGCCAGCAGTAGGGAGACTGGCTACACCTTC.

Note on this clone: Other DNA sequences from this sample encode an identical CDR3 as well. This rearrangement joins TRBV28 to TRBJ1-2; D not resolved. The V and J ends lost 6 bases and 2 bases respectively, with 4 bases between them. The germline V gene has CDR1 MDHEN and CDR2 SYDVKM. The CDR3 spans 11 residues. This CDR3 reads CASSQNYGYTF. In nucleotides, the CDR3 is TGTGCCAGCAGCCAAAACTATGGCTACACCTTC.

The CDR3 DNA is TGTGCCAGCAGCCAAAGAACAGGGAACACAGATACGCAGTATTTT. This codes for CASSQRTGNTDTQYF. The rearrangement uses TRBV7-2 and TRBJ2-3, with D perhaps TRBD1 (6 bases). V lost 5 bases and J lost 2, with 14 bases in between. Germline lookup yields CDR1 SGHTA and CDR2 FQGNSA. The length of the CDR3 is 15 residues.

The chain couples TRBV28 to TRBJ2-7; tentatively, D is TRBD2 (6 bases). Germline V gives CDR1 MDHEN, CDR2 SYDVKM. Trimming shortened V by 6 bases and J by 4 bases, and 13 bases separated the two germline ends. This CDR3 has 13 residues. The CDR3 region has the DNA TGTGCCAGCAGGCGGGGACCCCAATACGAGCAGTACTTC. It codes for CASRRGPQYEQYF. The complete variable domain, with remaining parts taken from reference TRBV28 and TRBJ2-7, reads DVKVTQSSRYLVKRTGEKVFLECVQDMDHENMFWYRQDPGLGLRLIYFSYDVKMKEKGDIPEGYSVSREKKERFSLILESASTNQTSMYLCASRRGPQYEQYFGPGTRLTVT.

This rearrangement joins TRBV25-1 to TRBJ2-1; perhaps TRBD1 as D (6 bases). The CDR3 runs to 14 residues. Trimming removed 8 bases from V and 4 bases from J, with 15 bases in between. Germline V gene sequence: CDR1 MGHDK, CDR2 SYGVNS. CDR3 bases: TGTGCCAGCCTCCGGGACACTACTTACAATGAGCAGTTCTTC. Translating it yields CASLRDTTYNEQFF.

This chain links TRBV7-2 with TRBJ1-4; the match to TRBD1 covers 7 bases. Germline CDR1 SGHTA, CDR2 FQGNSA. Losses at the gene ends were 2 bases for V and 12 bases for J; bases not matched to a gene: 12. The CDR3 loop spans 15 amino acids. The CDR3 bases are TGTGCCAGCAGCTTACAGACAGGGATAGTTAATGAACTGTTTTTT. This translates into CASSLQTGIVNELFF. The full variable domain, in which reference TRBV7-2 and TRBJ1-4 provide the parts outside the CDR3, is GAGVSQSPSNKVTEKGKDVELRCDPISGHTALYWYRQSLGQGLEFLIYFQGNSAPDKSGLPSDRFSAERTGGSVSTLTIQRTQQEDSAVYLCASSLQTGIVNELFFGSGTQLSVL.

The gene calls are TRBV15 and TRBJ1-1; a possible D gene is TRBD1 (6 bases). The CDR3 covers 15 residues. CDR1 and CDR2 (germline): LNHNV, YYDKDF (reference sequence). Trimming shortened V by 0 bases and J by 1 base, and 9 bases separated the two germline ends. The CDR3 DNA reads TGTGCCACCAGCAGAGAGGTCAGGGGGAACACTGAAGCTTTCTTT. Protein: CATSREVRGNTEAFF.

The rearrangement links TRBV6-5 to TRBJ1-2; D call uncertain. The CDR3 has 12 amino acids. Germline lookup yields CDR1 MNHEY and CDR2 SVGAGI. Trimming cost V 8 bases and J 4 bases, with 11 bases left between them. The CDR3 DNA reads TGTGCCAGCTCCCCAAGCTCCTATGGCTACACCTTC. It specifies CASSPSSYGYTF.

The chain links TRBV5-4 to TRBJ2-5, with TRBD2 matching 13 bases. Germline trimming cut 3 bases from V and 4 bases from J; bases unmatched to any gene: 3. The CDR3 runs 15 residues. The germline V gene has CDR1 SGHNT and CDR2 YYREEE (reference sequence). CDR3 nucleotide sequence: TGTGCCAGCAGCTCGGGACTAGCGGGACTAGAGACCCAGTACTTC. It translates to CASSSGLAGLETQYF. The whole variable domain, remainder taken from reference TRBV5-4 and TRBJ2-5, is ETGVTQSPTHLIKTRGQQVTLRCSSQSGHNTVSWYQQALGQGPQFIFQYYREEENGRGNFPPRFSGLQFPNYSSELNVNALELDDSALYLCASSSGLAGLETQYFGPGTRLLVL.

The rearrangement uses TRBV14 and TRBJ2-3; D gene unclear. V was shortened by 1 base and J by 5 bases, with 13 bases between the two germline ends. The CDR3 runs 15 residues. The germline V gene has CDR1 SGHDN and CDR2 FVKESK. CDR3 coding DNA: TGTGCCAGCAGCCAAGTAGCCGTCATGAAAGATACGCAGTATTTT. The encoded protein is CASSQVAVMKDTQYF.

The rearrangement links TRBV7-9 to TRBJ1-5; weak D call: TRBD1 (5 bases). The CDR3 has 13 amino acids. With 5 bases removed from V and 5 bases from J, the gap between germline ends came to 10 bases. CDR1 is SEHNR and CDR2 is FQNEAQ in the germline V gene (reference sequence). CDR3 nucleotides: TGTGCCAGCAGCCAGGGCCGTGATCAGCCCCAGCATTTT. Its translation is CASSQGRDQPQHF.

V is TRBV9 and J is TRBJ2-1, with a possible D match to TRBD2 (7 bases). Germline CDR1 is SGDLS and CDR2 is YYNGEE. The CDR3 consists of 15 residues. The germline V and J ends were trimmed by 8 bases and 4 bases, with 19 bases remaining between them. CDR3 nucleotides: TGTGCCAGTCGAGGGGGGGAGGGCCGATACAATGAGCAGTTCTTC. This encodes CASRGGEGRYNEQFF. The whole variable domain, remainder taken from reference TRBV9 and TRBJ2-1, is DSGVTQTPKHLITATGQRVTLRCSPRSGDLSVYWYQQSLDQGLQFLIQYYNGEERAKGNILERFSAQQFPDLHSELNLSSLELGDSALYFCASRGGEGRYNEQFFGPGTRLTVL.

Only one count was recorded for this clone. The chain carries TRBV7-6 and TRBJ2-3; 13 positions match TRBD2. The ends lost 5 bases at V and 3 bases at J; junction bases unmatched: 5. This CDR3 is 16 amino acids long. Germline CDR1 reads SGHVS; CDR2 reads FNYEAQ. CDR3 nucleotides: TGTGCCAGCAGCGGGACTAGCGGGATGTTGACAGATACGCAGTATTTT. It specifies CASSGTSGMLTDTQYF.

Here the CDR3 reads CASSGTSGRQETQYF. The CDR3 DNA reads as TGTGCCAGCTCCGGGACTAGCGGGCGCCAAGAGACCCAGTACTTC. This chain joins TRBV5-4 and TRBJ2-5, with 12 bases identical to TRBD2. The CDR3 is 15 amino acids. V dropped 7 bases and J dropped 1; count of bases not matched to a gene: 5. Germline CDR1 is SGHNT and CDR2 is YYREEE (reference sequence).

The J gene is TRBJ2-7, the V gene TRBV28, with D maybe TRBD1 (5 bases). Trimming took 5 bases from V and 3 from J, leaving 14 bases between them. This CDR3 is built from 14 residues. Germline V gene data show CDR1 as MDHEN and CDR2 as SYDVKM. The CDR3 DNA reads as TGTGCCAGCAGTAGCCCTGGGGCTTACTACGAGCAGTACTTC. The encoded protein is CASSSPGAYYEQYF.

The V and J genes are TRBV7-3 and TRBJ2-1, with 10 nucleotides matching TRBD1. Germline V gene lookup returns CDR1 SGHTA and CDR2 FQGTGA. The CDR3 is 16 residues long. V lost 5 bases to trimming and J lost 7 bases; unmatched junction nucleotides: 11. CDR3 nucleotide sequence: TGTGCCAGCAGCACGCCTGGACAGGGGGTGGGAAATGAGCAGTTCTTC. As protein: CASSTPGQGVGNEQFF.